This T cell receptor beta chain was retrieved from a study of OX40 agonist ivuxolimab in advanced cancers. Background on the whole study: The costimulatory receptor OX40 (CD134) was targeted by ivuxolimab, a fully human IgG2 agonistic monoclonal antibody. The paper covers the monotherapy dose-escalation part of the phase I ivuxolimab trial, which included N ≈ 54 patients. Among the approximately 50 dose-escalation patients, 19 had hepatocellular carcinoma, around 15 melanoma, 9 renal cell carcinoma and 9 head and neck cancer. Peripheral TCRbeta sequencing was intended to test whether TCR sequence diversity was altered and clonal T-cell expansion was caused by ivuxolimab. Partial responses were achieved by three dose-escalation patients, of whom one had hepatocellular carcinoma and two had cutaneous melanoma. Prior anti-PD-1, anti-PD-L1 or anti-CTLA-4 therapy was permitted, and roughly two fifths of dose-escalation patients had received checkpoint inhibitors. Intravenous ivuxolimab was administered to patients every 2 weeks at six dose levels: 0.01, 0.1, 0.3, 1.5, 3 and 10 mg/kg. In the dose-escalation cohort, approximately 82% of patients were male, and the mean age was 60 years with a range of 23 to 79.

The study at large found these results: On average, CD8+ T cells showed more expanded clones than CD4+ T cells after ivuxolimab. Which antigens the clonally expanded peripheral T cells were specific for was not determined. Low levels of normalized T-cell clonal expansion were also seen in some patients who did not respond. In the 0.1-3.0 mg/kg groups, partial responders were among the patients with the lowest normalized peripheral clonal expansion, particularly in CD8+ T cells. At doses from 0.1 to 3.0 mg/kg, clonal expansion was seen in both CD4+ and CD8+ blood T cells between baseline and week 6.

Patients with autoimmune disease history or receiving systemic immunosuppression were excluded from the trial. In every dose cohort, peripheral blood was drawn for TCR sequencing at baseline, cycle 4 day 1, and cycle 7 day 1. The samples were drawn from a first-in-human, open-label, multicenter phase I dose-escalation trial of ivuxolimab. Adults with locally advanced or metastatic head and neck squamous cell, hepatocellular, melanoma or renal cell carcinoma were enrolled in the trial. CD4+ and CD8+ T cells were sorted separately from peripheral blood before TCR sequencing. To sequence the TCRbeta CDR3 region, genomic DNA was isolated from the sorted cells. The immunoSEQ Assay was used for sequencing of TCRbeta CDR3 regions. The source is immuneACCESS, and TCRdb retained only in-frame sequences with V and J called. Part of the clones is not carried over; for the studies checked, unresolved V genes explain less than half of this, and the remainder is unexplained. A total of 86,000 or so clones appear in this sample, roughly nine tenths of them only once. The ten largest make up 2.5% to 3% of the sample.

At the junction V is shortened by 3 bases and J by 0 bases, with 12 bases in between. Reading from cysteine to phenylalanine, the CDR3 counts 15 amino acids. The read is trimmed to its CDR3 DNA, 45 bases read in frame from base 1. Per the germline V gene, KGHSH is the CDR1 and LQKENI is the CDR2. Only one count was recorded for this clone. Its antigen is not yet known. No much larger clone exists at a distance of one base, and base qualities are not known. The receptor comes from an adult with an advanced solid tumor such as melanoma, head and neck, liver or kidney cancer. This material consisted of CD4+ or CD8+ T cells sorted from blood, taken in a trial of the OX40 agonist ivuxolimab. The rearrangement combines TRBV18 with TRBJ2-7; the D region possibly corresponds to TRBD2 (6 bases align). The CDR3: CASSPPGLSSYEQYF. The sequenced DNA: TGTGCCAGCTCACCTCCGGGACTTAGCTCCTACGAGCAGTACTTC.